This passage covers 7 T cell receptor beta chains from one sample sequenced in a study of regulatory and conventional T cells in RAG deficiency. Libraries were prepared by immunoSEQ multiplex PCR; TCRdb keeps only in-frame clonotypes and omits some of them. The sample holds 20,000 to 25,000 clones, more than 85% seen once. Genomic DNA came from blood conventional CD4+ T cells gated CD25-low CD127-high. The sample was also reused in another study, on regulatory T cells. That paper states: The PCR used 52 TRBV and 13 TRBJ primers.

The sequenced sample was CD4+ T cells sorted from blood. All receptors come from a human donor in good health.

The V call is TRBV7-2, the J call TRBJ1-2; perhaps TRBD1 as D (6 bases). CDR1 SGHTA and CDR2 FQGNSA come from the germline V gene. This CDR3 is 13 amino acids long. V lost 5 bases and J lost 4, with 11 bases in between. The DNA for the CDR3 is TGTGCCAGCAGCGGACAGTCGGGCTATGGCTACACCTTC. It codes for CASSGQSGYGYTF. The whole variable domain, remainder taken from reference TRBV7-2 and TRBJ1-2, is GAGVSQSPSNKVTEKGKDVELRCDPISGHTALYWYRQSLGQGLEFLIYFQGNSAPDKSGLPSDRFSAERTGGSVSTLTIQRTQQEDSAVYLCASSGQSGYGYTFGSGTRLTVV.

This rearrangement joins TRBV5-5 to TRBJ1-4; TRBD1 matches 9 bases. There are 15 residues in the CDR3. V lost 4 bases and J lost 8; bases outside the gene matches: 9. Germline CDR1 is SGHKS and CDR2 is YYEKEE (reference sequence). CDR3 nucleotides: TGTGCCAGCAGCAGTACAGGGGGCTATGGAGAAAAACTGTTTTTT. This encodes CASSSTGGYGEKLFF.

The V and J genes are TRBV5-1 and TRBJ2-1, with TRBD2 identical over 13 bases. CDR3 length: 13 amino acids. With V trimmed by 3 bases and J by 10 bases, 1 base remained unmatched. CDR1 SGHRS and CDR2 YFSETQ come from the germline V gene. DNA for the CDR3: TGCGCCAGCAGCTCGGGACTAGCGGGGGAGCAGTTCTTC. Protein: CASSSGLAGEQFF.

V usage is TRBV28 and J usage is TRBJ1-2; 9 positions agree with TRBD1. This CDR3 spans 14 amino acids. V was clipped by 2 bases and J by 2 bases; unmatched bases: 0. Germline CDR1 MDHEN, CDR2 SYDVKM. The CDR3 region is CASSLGTGNYGYTF. The CDR3 DNA reads TGTGCCAGCAGTTTAGGGACAGGGAACTATGGCTACACCTTC.

The gene calls are TRBV6-5 and TRBJ1-5; a possible D gene is TRBD1 (5 bases). This CDR3 comprises 14 residues. CDR1 MNHEY and CDR2 SVGAGI come from the germline V gene. V lost 11 bases and J 6 bases, leaving 20 bases between the germline ends. The CDR3 DNA is TGTGCCTCCTCCTCCGGGACTCTTGTTCAGCCCCAGCATTTT. Translating it yields CASSSGTLVQPQHF.

The rearrangement links TRBV7-2 to TRBJ2-1; D not certain. Germline V gene data show CDR1 as SGHTA and CDR2 as FQGNSA. CDR3 size: 15 residues. With 5 bases removed from V and 0 bases from J, the gap between germline ends came to 11 bases. The CDR3 DNA reads TGTGCCAGCAGCGAAAGTTCGACCTCCTACAATGAGCAGTTCTTC. Its translation is CASSESSTSYNEQFF.

This clone was counted a few times. The rearrangement links TRBV2 to TRBJ2-7; tentative D call: TRBD1 (6 bases). Trimming removed 6 bases from V and 0 bases from J, with 12 bases in between. Germline assignment: CDR1 SNHLY and CDR2 FYNNEI. The CDR3 extends over 14 amino acids. CDR3 in amino acids: CASRPGTNSYEQYF. In nucleotides, the CDR3 is TGTGCCAGCAGACCCGGGACAAACTCCTACGAGCAGTACTTC.